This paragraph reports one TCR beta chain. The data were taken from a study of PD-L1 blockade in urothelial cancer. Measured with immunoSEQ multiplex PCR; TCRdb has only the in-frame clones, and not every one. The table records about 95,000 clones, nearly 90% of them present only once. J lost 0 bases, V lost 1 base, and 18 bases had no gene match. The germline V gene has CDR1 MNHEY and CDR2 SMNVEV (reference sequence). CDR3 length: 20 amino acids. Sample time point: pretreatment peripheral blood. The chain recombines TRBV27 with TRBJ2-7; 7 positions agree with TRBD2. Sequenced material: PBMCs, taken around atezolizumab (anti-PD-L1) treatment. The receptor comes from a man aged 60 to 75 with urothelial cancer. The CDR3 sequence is CASSLYINGVGAGASYEQYF. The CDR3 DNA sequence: TGTGCCAGCAGTTTATATATTAACGGAGTCGGGGCGGGAGCCTCCTACGAGCAGTACTTC.